The sample holds a few counts of the clone carrying this TCR beta chain. Antigen unknown. This sample was taken from a study of STAT5B mutations in CD4+ large granular lymphocyte leukemia. Study results and limitations: No patients shared main leukemic clonotypes, though about 26% appeared at low frequency elsewhere. TRBV06-family usage was enriched in top patient clones (8/27) versus controls (2/35).

CDR3 length equals 15 residues. V shed 3 bases and J 1 base; nucleotides not matched to a gene: 2. Per the germline V gene, CDR1 is KGHSH and CDR2 is LQKENI. In the original workflow: A productive frequency of 2.59 x 10-5 was the lowest detectable. Clones were read by immunoSEQ multiplex PCR, and TCRdb kept only the in-frame ones, dropping some. The DNA was the basis for D and trimming; V, J and clone size are from that table. This table has approximately 27,000 clones, roughly 79% appearing once. Controls came from buffy coats of healthy blood donors. Sample: CD4+ T cells from blood buffy coats. The chain links TRBV18 to TRBJ1-5, with 8 nucleotides matching TRBD1. This TCR came from a human donor in good health. The CDR3 sequence: CASSPRTGSNQPQHF. The CDR3 nucleotides are TGTGCCAGCTCACCGCGGACAGGGAGCAATCAGCCCCAGCATTTT.